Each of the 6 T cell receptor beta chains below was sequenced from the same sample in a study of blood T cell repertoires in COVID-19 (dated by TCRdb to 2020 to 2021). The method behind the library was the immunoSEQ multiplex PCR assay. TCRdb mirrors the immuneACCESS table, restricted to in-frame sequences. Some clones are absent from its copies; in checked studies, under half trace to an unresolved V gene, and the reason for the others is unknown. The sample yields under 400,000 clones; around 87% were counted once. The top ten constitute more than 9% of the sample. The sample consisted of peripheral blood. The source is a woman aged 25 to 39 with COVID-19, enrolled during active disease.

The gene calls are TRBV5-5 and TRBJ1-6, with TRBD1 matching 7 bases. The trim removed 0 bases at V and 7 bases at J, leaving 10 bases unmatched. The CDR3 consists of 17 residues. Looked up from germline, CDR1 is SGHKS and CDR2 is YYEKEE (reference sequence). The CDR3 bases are TGTGCCAGCAGCTTGGAGGTTCGGACAGGCTGGAATTCACCCCTCCACTTT. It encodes CASSLEVRTGWNSPLHF.

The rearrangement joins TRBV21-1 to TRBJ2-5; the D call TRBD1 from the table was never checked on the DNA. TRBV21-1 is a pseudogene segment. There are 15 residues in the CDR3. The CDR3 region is CASSKEGRGGETQYF. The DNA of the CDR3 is TGTGCCAGCAGCAAAGAGGGGCGAGGGGGAGAGACCCAGTACTTC.

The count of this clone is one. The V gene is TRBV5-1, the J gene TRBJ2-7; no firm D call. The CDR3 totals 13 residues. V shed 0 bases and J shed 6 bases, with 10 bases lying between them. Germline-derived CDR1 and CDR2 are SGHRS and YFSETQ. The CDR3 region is CASSLAATLEQYF. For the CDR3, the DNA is TGCGCCAGCAGCTTGGCGGCGACACTCGAGCAGTACTTC.

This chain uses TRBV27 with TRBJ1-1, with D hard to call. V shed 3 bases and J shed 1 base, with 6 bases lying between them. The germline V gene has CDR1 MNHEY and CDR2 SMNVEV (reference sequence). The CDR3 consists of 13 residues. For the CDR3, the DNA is TGTGCCAGCAGTTTTCGAGAGAACACTGAAGCTTTCTTT. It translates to CASSFRENTEAFF.

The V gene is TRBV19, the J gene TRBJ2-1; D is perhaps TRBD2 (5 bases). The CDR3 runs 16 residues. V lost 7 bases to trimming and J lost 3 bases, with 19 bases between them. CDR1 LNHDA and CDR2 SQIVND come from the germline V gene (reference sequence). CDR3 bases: TGTGCCAGTAAAGTAGGTGATGGTGACTACTACAATGAGCAGTTCTTC. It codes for CASKVGDGDYYNEQFF.

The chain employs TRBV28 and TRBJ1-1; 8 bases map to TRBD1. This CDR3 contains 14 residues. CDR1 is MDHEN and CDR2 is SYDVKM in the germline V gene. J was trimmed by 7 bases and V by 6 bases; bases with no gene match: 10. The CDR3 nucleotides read TGTGCCAGCAGCCTAGGACAGGGCAATAATGAAGCTTTCTTT. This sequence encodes CASSLGQGNNEAFF. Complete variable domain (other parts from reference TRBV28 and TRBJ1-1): DVKVTQSSRYLVKRTGEKVFLECVQDMDHENMFWYRQDPGLGLRLIYFSYDVKMKEKGDIPEGYSVSREKKERFSLILESASTNQTSMYLCASSLGQGNNEAFFGQGTRLTVV.